This T cell receptor (beta chain) was sequenced for a study of T cell changes during pregnancy in multiple sclerosis (dated by TCRdb to between 2018 and 2021). Looking at the study overall: The study examined how the T cell repertoire changed over the course of pregnancy in women with multiple sclerosis.

Taken from cysteine to phenylalanine, the CDR3 has 15 residues. CDR3 DNA is the only sequence kept; it has 45 bases, read in frame from the first base. From a lookup of the germline V gene, CDR1 and CDR2 are SGHRS and YFSETQ. The V end loses 2 bases and the J end loses 4 bases, and a stretch of 14 bases separates them. Library creation used the immunoSEQ multiplex PCR assay. TCRdb retrieved this table from immuneACCESS and kept in-frame rearrangements only. Not all clones are present; in checked studies, unresolved V genes account for under half, and no reason is known for the remainder. This sample lists around 110,000 clones; roughly 89% were detected once. The ten largest clonotypes hold about 1.6% of the sample. Comment on this clone: Its binding antigen is unknown. Base qualities are not provided; no much larger clone lies one nucleotide away.

This sample comprised peripheral blood, obtained before pregnancy. Recombination connected TRBV5-1 to TRBJ2-3; the D gene is perhaps TRBD2, on 5 matching bases. The sequence derives from a female donor with multiple sclerosis, enrolled in a pregnancy study. The CDR3 region reads CASSLRGLEADTQYF. The bases read TGCGCCAGCAGCTTAAGAGGACTGGAGGCAGATACGCAGTATTTT.